The 14 T cell receptor beta chains given below trace back to one sample, sequenced in a study of cytomegalovirus exposure and HLA in healthy donors. Vbeta (60) and Jbeta (13) primers were used in the PCR. The method was immunoSEQ multiplex PCR; TCRdb's version includes in-frame clones alone and lacks a portion of them. The sample lists some 170,000 clones, around 81% occurring once. Sequences were obtained from PBMCs. The receptors stem from a woman between 40 and 55 years old in good health and CMV-seronegative.

CDR3 DNA sequence: TGTGCCAGCTCACCACGACAGAACACCGGGGAGCTGTTTTTT. Translated, it gives CASSPRQNTGELFF. V usage is TRBV18 and J usage is TRBJ2-2, with D hard to call. In germline, CDR1 is KGHSH, CDR2 LQKENI. V lost 1 base to trimming and J lost 1 base, with 4 bases between them. There are 14 residues in the CDR3.

This clone was found once. This rearrangement joins TRBV19 to TRBJ2-1; perhaps TRBD2 as D (6 bases). The CDR3 loop spans 13 amino acids. Per germline, CDR1 LNHDA and CDR2 SQIVND (reference sequence). The V and J ends lost 6 bases and 10 bases respectively, with 16 bases between them. CDR3 in amino acids: CASRAPGLGEQFF. The CDR3, as DNA: TGTGCCAGTAGGGCTCCGGGACTGGGGGAGCAGTTCTTC.

This chain joins TRBV28 and TRBJ1-6, with no clear D. Per germline, CDR1 MDHEN and CDR2 SYDVKM. The CDR3 has 15 amino acids. V was shortened by 6 bases and J by 10 bases, with 19 bases between the two germline ends. The CDR3, as DNA: TGTGCCAGCAGCGAACTTACACGGTCCAGGTCACCCCTCCACTTT. It yields the protein CASSELTRSRSPLHF.

The chain carries TRBV5-6 and TRBJ2-2, with 13 bases fitting TRBD2. The CDR3 runs to 18 residues. Per the germline V gene, CDR1 is SGHDT and CDR2 is YYEEEE. V dropped 3 bases and J dropped 0; count of bases not matched to a gene: 5. The DNA for the CDR3 is TGTGCCAGCAGCTGGGGGACTAGCGGGAAGCCGAACACCGGGGAGCTGTTTTTT. It encodes CASSWGTSGKPNTGELFF.

This clone occurred a few times. The same CDR3 is also encoded by other DNA sequences in this sample. The V gene is TRBV6-5, the J gene TRBJ2-1; 7 nucleotides match TRBD1. The trim removed 2 bases at V and 8 bases at J, leaving 12 bases unmatched. This CDR3 comprises 16 residues. The V gene's germline CDR1 is MNHEY and CDR2 SVGAGI. CDR3 residues: CASSYGYRTGTDEQFF. The CDR3 coding sequence is TGTGCCAGCAGTTACGGGTATAGGACAGGAACCGATGAGCAGTTCTTC.

The rearrangement links TRBV6-1 to TRBJ2-5, with a tentative D call TRBD2 (6 bases). With the DNA end fitting TRBJ2-7 better, the J assignment may be wrong. This CDR3 comprises 14 residues. Looked up from germline, CDR1 is MNHNS and CDR2 is SASEGT. In nucleotides, the CDR3 is TGTGCCAGCAGTGAGATAGCGGTCTCCTACGAGCAGTACTTC. It encodes CASSEIAVSYEQYF.

The chain couples TRBV5-4 to TRBJ2-7; D is undetermined. The CDR3 sequence is 13 residues long. Germline V gene lookup returns CDR1 SGHNT and CDR2 YYREEE (reference sequence). Trimming shortened V by 0 bases and J by 3 bases, and 7 bases separated the two germline ends. In DNA form, the CDR3 reads TGTGCCAGCAGCTTGGGACACCTCTACGAGCAGTACTTC. It translates to CASSLGHLYEQYF.

The chain recombines TRBV2 with TRBJ2-7; TRBD2 agrees at 9 bases. Germline-derived CDR1 and CDR2 are SNHLY and FYNNEI. This CDR3 comprises 15 residues. The junction had 9 bases not matched to a gene; V was cut back by 6 bases and J by 3 bases. The CDR3 sequence is CASRPTSGYNYEQYF. The CDR3 nucleotides are TGTGCCAGCAGACCGACTAGCGGTTATAACTACGAGCAGTACTTC.

The chain combines TRBV7-9 with TRBJ1-3, with D perhaps matching TRBD1 (6 bases). The length of the CDR3 is 14 residues. Germline lookup yields CDR1 SEHNR and CDR2 FQNEAQ (reference sequence). V lost 10 bases and J lost 0, with 13 bases in between. The DNA of the CDR3 is TGTGCCACCAGAACAGGGTCCTCTGGAAACACCATATATTTT. Translating it yields CATRTGSSGNTIYF.

The gene calls are TRBV18 and TRBJ1-1; D might be TRBD1 (5 bases). V lost 6 bases and J lost 5, with 19 bases in between. CDR3 length: 15 residues. Looked up from germline, CDR1 is KGHSH and CDR2 is LQKENI. In DNA, the CDR3 is TGTGCCAGCTCTCGGGGGGGGTCGGCAAGGACTGAAGCTTTCTTT. Protein sequence: CASSRGGSARTEAFF. The full variable domain, in which reference TRBV18 and TRBJ1-1 provide the parts outside the CDR3, is NAGVMQNPRHLVRRRGQEARLRCSPMKGHSHVYWYRQLPEEGLKFMVYLQKENIIDESGMPKERFSAEFPKEGPSILRIQQVVRGDSAAYFCASSRGGSARTEAFFGQGTRLTVV.

This clone has just a few counts. The J gene is TRBJ1-2, the V gene TRBV5-1, with D perhaps matching TRBD1 (5 bases). Germline-derived CDR1 and CDR2 are SGHRS and YFSETQ. CDR3 length: 15 residues. Between the trimmed V and J ends, which lost 4 bases and 4 bases, there was a span of 17 bases. CDR3 nucleotides: TGCGCCAGCAGCCCCCGCCCGGACACCAGCTATGGCTACACCTTC. It translates to CASSPRPDTSYGYTF. Looking up the rest from reference TRBV5-1 and TRBJ1-2 gives the full variable domain: KAGVTQTPRYLIKTRGQQVTLSCSPISGHRSVSWYQQTPGQGLQFLFEYFSETQRNKGNFPGRFSGRQFSNSRSEMNVSTLELGDSALYLCASSPRPDTSYGYTFGSGTRLTVV.

This chain links TRBV7-9 with TRBJ1-1; 7 bases are shared with TRBD1. V gave up 2 bases and J gave up 7 bases; unmatched junction bases: 7. Germline-derived CDR1 and CDR2 are SEHNR and FQNEAQ (reference sequence). This CDR3 has 14 residues. The CDR3 spells CASSLTPGGYEAFF. In nucleotides, the CDR3 is TGTGCCAGCAGCTTAACTCCAGGGGGATATGAAGCTTTCTTT.

V gene TRBV7-8 combines with J gene TRBJ2-7; D perhaps matches TRBD1 (5 bases). The germline V gene encodes CDR1 SGHVS and CDR2 FQNEAQ. The CDR3 is 14 amino acids. Trimming removed 5 bases at V and 0 bases at J, with 11 bases between. The CDR3 protein is CASSQGVPSYEQYF. In DNA form, the CDR3 reads TGTGCCAGCAGCCAAGGGGTGCCCTCCTACGAGCAGTACTTC.

The chain carries TRBV30 and TRBJ1-5; D remains unclear. The V gene's germline CDR1 is GTSNPN and CDR2 SVGIG (reference sequence). The CDR3 has 13 amino acids. V was pared by 0 bases and J by 5 bases, with 8 bases between. The CDR3 nucleotides read TGTGCCTGGAGTGTAGGAGAAGATCAGCCCCAGCATTTT. It is translated as CAWSVGEDQPQHF.